This T cell receptor beta chain was observed in a study of blood T cells in healthy people across ages. The authors ran a second PCR of about 7 to 12 cycles using a sample-barcoded 5' primer and a J-beta primer mix. TCRdb re-derived calls from the 5' RACE reads in MiXCR, one entry per CDR3 protein. The sample records about 1.7 million distinct CDR3 sequences, 28% being singletons. The junction had 7 bases not matched to a gene; V was cut back by 6 bases and J by 1 base. From germline, CDR1 is MNHEY and CDR2 SVGAGI. The CDR3 is 16 residues long. This clonotype originated in a woman aged 25 to 39 in good health. Sequenced sample: blood. This rearrangement joins TRBV6-5 to TRBJ2-3, with 10 bases lining up with TRBD2. CDR3 region: CASSAAGTSGTDTQYF. CDR3 in DNA: TGTGCCAGCAGCGCCGCCGGGACTAGCGGCACAGATACGCAGTATTTT.